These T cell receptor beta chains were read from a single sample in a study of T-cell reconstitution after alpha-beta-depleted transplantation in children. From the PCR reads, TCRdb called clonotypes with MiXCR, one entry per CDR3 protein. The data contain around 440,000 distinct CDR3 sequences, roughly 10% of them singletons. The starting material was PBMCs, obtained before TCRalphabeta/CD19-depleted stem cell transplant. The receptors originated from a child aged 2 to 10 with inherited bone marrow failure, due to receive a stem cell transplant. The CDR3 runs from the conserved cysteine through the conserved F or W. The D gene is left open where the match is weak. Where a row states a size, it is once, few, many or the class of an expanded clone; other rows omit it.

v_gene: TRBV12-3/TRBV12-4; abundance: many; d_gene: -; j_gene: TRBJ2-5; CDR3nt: TGTGCCAGCAGTTTCTGGCAGGAAGATGAGACCCAGTACTTC; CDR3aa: CASSFWQEDETQYF
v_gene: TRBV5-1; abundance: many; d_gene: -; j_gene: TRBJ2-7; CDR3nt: TGCGCCAGCAGCCCCCCCCATATCGGGATGGCCCTCGCGATGCAGTACTTC; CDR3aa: CASSPPHIGMALAMQYF
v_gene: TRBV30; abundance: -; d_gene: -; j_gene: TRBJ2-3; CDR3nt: TGTGCCTGGACCCCCCGGGGCACAGATACGCAGTATTTT; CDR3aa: CAWTPRGTDTQYF
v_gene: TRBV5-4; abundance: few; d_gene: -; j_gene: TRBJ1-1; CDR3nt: TGTGCCAGCAGCTCCACAGGGAGATTATACACTGAAGCTTTCTTT; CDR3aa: CASSSTGRLYTEAFF
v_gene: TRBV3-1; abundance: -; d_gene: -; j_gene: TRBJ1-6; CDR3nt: TGTGCCAGCAGCCAGGGGGGTAGGAATTCACCCCTCCACTTT; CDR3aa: CASSQGGRNSPLHF
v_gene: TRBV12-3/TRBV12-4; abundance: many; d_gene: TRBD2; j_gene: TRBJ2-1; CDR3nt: TGTGCCAGCAGTTTGACTAGCGCCCTCTACAATGAGCAGTTCTTC; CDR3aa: CASSLTSALYNEQFF
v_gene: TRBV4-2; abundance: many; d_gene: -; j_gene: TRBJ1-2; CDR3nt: TGTGCCAGCAGCCAAGATCGGGCACTTAACTATGGCTACACCTTC; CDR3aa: CASSQDRALNYGYTF
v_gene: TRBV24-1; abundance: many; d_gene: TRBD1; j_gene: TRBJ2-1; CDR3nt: TGTGCCACCAGTGATTCCACAGGGGGCCGTACCTACAATGAGCAGTTCTTC; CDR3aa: CATSDSTGGRTYNEQFF
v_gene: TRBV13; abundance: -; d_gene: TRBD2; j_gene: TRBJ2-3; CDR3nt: TGTGCCAGCAGCTTATACGCCGGGCGGGAGTTTACAGATACGCAGTATTTT; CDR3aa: CASSLYAGREFTDTQYF
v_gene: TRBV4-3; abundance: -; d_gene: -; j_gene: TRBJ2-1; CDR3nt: TGCGCCAGCAGCCAAGAATTTTCGGCCCAGGTATTAAATGAGCAGTTCTTC; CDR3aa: CASSQEFSAQVLNEQFF
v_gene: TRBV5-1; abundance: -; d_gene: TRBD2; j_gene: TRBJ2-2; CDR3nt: TGCGCCAGCAGCTTTTACAGCGGGACCGCCGGGGAGCTGTTTTTT; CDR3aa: CASSFYSGTAGELFF
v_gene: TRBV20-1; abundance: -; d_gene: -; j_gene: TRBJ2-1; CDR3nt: TGCAGTGCTAGCAATTACAATGAGCAGTTCTTC; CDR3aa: CSASNYNEQFF
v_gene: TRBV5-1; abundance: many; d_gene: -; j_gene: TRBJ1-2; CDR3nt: TGCGCCAGCAGCTTGGCCGGGCGAATCTCCTATGGCTACACCTTC; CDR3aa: CASSLAGRISYGYTF
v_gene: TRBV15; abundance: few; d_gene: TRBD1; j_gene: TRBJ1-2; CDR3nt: TGTGCCACCAGCAGACCCGGACAGGGGGCGCGGCGTGGCTACACCTTC; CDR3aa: CATSRPGQGARRGYTF
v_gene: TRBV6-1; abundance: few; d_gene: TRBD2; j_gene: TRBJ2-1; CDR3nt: TGTGCCAGCAGTATGTCTAGCGGGAGACTTGTGGCCTACAATGAGCAGTTCTTC; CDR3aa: CASSMSSGRLVAYNEQFF
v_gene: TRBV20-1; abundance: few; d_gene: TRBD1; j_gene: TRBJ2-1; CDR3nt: TGCAGTGCTAGCAGGACAGGGGCCTACAATGAGCAGTTCTTC; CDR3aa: CSASRTGAYNEQFF
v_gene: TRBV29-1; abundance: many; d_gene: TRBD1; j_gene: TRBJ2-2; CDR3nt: TGCAGCGTCCAAGGACAGGGGGCTGCCGGGGAGCTGTTTTTT; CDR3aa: CSVQGQGAAGELFF
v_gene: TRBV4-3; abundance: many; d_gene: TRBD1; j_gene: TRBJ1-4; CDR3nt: TGCGCCAGCAGCCCCGGGACAGGGAGGGGGGAAAAACTGTTTTTT; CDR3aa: CASSPGTGRGEKLFF
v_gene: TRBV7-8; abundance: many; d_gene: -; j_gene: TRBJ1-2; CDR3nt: TGTGCCAGCAGCTTAGCAGGGCTTAGCTATGGCTACACCTTC; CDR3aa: CASSLAGLSYGYTF
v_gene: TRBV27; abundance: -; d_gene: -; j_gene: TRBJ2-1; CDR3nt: TGTGCCAGCAGTTTCGCAGCGTACAATGAGCAGTTCTTC; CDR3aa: CASSFAAYNEQFF
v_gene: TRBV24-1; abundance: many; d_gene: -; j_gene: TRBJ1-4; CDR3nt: TGTGCCACCAGTGATCCCGGGTCGGGTAATGAAAAACTGTTTTTT; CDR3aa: CATSDPGSGNEKLFF
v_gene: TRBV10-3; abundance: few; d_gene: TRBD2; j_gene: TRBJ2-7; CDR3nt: TGTGCCATCAGTGAGGTCGGACTAGCGGGAGGGCTCTTGGTCTACAAGCAGTACTTC; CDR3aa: CAISEVGLAGGLLVYKQYF
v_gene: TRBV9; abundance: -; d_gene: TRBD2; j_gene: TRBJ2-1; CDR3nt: TGTGCCAGCAGCGTAGCTTCAAGCGGGAGGAACCGTGAGCAGTTCTTC; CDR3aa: CASSVASSGRNREQFF
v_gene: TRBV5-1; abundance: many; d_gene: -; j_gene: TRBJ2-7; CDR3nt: TGCGCCAGCAGCGTGGCAGGGGTCGTCGAGCAGTACTTC; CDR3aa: CASSVAGVVEQYF
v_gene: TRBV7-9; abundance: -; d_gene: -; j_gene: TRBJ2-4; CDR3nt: TGTGCCAGCAGCCTACCCTCGGGCACCAAAAACATTCAGTACTTC; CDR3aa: CASSLPSGTKNIQYF
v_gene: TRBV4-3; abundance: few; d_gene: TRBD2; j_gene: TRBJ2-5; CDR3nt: TGCGCCAGCAGCCAAGATGGGTCTAGCGGCCCCCAAGAGACCCAGTACTTC; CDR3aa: CASSQDGSSGPQETQYF
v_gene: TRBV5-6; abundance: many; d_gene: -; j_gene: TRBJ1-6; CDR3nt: TGTGCCAGCAGCAACCAGGGGAATAATTCACCCCTCCACTTT; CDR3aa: CASSNQGNNSPLHF
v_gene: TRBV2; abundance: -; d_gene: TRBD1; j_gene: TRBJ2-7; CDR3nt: TGTGCCAGCAGTTGGGACAGGGAGGTTTACGAGCAGTACTTC; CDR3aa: CASSWDREVYEQYF
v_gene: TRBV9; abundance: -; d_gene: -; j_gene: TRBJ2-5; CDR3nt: TGTGCCAGCAGCGTACTCGGGGCTGGAGTGGAGACCCAGTACTTC; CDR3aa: CASSVLGAGVETQYF
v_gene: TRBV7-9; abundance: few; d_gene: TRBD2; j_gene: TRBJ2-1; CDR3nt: TGTGCCAGCAGCATGGGACTAGCGGGAGGAGATGAGCAGTTCTTC; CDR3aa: CASSMGLAGGDEQFF
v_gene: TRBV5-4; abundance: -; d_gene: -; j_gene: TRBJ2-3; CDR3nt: TGTGCCAGCAGCAGGGAGATTGGGCAAGATACGCAGTATTTT; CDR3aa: CASSREIGQDTQYF
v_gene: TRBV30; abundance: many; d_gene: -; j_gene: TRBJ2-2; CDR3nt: TGTGCCTGGAGGCAGTTTTCTTACACCGGGGAGCTGTTTTTT; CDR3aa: CAWRQFSYTGELFF
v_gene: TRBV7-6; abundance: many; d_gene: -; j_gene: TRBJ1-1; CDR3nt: TGTGCCAGCAGCCCGGAAACAACAGGGTCGCCTGAAGCTTTCTTT; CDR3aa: CASSPETTGSPEAFF
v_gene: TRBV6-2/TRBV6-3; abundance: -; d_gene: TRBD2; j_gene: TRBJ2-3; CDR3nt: TGTGCCAGCAGTTACCCAGCGGGAGCACCCACAGATACGCAGTATTTT; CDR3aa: CASSYPAGAPTDTQYF
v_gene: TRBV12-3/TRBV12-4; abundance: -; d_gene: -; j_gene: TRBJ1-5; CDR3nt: TGTGCCAGCAGTTTAGCATACACTATCAATCAGCCCCAGCATTTT; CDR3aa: CASSLAYTINQPQHF
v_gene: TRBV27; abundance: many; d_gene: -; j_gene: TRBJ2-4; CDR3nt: TGTGCCAGCAGTTTCGGACTAACGGTAGCCAAAAACATTCAGTACTTC; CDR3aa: CASSFGLTVAKNIQYF
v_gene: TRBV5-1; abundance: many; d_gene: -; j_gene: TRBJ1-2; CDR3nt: TGCGCCAGCAGCCAATTTAACTATGGCTACACCTTC; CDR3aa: CASSQFNYGYTF
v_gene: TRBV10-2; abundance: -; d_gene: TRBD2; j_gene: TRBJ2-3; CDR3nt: TGCGCCAGCACTCGACTAGCGGGAGGGCCGACAGATACGCAGTATTTT; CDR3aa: CASTRLAGGPTDTQYF
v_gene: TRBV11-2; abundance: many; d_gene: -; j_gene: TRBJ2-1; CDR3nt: TGTGCCAGCAGCTTAGGACTACCCTCCTACAATGAGCAGTTCTTC; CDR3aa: CASSLGLPSYNEQFF
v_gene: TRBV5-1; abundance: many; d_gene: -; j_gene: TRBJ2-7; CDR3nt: TGCGCCAGCAGCTGGGCCCCGGGGGGCCCCTCCTACGAGCAGTACTTC; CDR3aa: CASSWAPGGPSYEQYF
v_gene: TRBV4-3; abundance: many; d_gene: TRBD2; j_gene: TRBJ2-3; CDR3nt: TGCGCCAGCAGCCAAGAAAGTAGCGGGAGGAATACGCAGTATTTT; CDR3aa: CASSQESSGRNTQYF
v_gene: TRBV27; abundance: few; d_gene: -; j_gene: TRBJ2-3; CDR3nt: TGTGCCAGCAGTCCACCTAGAAGAGATACGCAGTATTTT; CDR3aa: CASSPPRRDTQYF
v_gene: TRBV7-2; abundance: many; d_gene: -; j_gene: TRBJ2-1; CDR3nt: TGTGCCAGCAGCTTAGCGGGGACCAGAAACTACAATGAGCAGTTCTTC; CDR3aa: CASSLAGTRNYNEQFF
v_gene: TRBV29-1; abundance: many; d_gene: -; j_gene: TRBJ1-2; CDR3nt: TGCAGCGTTCTCGGGGGCGGCTATGGCTACACCTTC; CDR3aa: CSVLGGGYGYTF
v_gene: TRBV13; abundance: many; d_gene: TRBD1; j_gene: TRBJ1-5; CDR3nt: TGTGCCAGCAGCCAATCGGACAGGGGGAGAGGTCAGCCCCAGCATTTT; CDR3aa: CASSQSDRGRGQPQHF
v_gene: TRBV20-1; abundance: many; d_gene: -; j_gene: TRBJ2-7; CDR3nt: TGCAGTGCTAGTTCTAAAAGCGGCAGCTCCTACGAGCAGTACTTC; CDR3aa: CSASSKSGSSYEQYF
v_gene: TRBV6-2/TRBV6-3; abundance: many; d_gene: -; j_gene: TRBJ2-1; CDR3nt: TGTGCCAGCAGTTACTCGGCGACAAGCTCCTACAATGAGCAGTTCTTC; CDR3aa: CASSYSATSSYNEQFF
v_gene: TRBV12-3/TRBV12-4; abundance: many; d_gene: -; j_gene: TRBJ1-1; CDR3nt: TGTGCCAGCAGTCGGGGTGCGGAAGCTTTCTTT; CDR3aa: CASSRGAEAFF
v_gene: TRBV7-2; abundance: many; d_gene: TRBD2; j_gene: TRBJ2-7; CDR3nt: TGTGCCAGCAGCCGTATTATAGCGGGGTCCTACGAGCAGTACTTC; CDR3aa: CASSRIIAGSYEQYF
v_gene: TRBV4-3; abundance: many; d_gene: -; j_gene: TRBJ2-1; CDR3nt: TGCGCCAGCAGCCAAGATGTTGACAATGAGCAGTTCTTC; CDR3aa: CASSQDVDNEQFF